This T cell receptor beta chain was obtained from a study of graft-versus-host responses after intestinal transplantation. Germline assignment: CDR1 SGHDT and CDR2 YYEEEE. CDR3 length: 18 residues. Trimming shortened V by 3 bases and J by 1 base, and 22 bases separated the two germline ends. Using immunoSEQ multiplex PCR, the repertoire was profiled, and TCRdb retains in-frame clones only, with some absent. In the table there are about 3,500 clones, around 93% of which are singletons. This material consisted of PBMCs, taken 11 days after intestinal transplantation. The chain carries TRBV5-6 and TRBJ2-5; possibly TRBD1 for D (6 bases). The receptor comes from a human patient who received an intestinal transplant, so some T cells may come from the graft donor. The CDR3 here is CASSSRAQGPAGQETQYF. Written as DNA, the CDR3 is TGTGCCAGCAGCTCGAGGGCCCAGGGGCCAGCCGGCCAAGAGACCCAGTACTTC.